The next 4 T cell receptor beta chains were all read from a single sample in a study of blood T cell repertoires in COVID-19. Clones were read by immunoSEQ multiplex PCR, and TCRdb kept only the in-frame ones, dropping some. The sample carries under 150,000 clones, around four fifths recorded once. Source material: peripheral blood. The origin of the receptors is a human donor in a cohort sampled during active COVID-19.

The chain carries TRBV20-1 and TRBJ2-7; 13 bases are shared with TRBD2. CDR1 DFQATT and CDR2 SNEGSKA come from the germline V gene (reference sequence). Unmatched junction bases numbered 6, after V lost 3 bases and J lost 7 bases. The CDR3 is 14 amino acids. The DNA of the CDR3 is TGCAGTGCTAGTCCGGGACTAGCGGGATCTGAGCAGTACTTC. It is translated as CSASPGLAGSEQYF.

This clone was observed a single time. This chain uses TRBV11-3 with TRBJ1-1; 9 bases map to TRBD1. Per the germline V gene, CDR1 is SGHNT and CDR2 is YENEEA. V lost 5 bases and J lost 5; bases outside the gene matches: 9. The CDR3 is 15 residues long. The CDR3 sequence is CASSRNGQGRTEAFF. The CDR3, as DNA: TGTGCCAGCAGCCGAAACGGACAGGGGAGGACTGAAGCTTTCTTT.

The chain is built from TRBV28 and TRBJ2-5; possibly TRBD2 for D (5 bases). Germline CDR1 MDHEN, CDR2 SYDVKM. CDR3 size: 15 residues. Trimming cost V 6 bases and J 5 bases, with 19 bases left between them. This CDR3 reads CASSPGDGIRETQYF. The CDR3 coding sequence is TGTGCCAGCAGCCCTGGAGACGGGATTAGGGAGACCCAGTACTTC.

The V gene is TRBV5-1, the J gene TRBJ2-7, with 7 nucleotides matching TRBD2. Trimming removed 1 base from V and 4 bases from J; junction bases left unmatched: 23. Germline V gene lookup returns CDR1 SGHRS and CDR2 YFSETQ. The CDR3 consists of 20 residues. The CDR3 bases are TGCGCCAGCAGCTTGAGCTCTACTAGCATCTCTTATGGGGGGGGATACGAGCAGTACTTC. Its translation: CASSLSSTSISYGGGYEQYF. Full variable domain (remainder filled in from reference TRBV5-1 and TRBJ2-7): KAGVTQTPRYLIKTRGQQVTLSCSPISGHRSVSWYQQTPGQGLQFLFEYFSETQRNKGNFPGRFSGRQFSNSRSEMNVSTLELGDSALYLCASSLSSTSISYGGGYEQYFGPGTRLTVT.